This T cell receptor (beta chain) derives from a study of shared clonotypes between healthy human individuals. Study background: Each donor had three CD4 naive, three CD4 memory, two CD8 naive and one CD8 memory plate.

Sequencing used immunoSEQ multiplex PCR; TCRdb keeps in-frame clones, though not all of them. The sample gives some 200,000 clones, roughly 70% of which show up once; roughly 10% is in the top ten. Donors comprised healthy HIV-negative adults lacking recent acute infections or vaccinations. Splitting of CD4+ cells produced CD45RA+ naive and CD45RA-negative memory subsets. The V gene lost 5 bases and the J gene lost 0 bases, with 11 bases spanning the gap. The CDR3 is 15 amino acids. The germline V gene encodes CDR1 SGHTA and CDR2 FQGNSA. The source of this sequence is a man aged 25 to 45 in good health. The chain couples TRBV7-2 to TRBJ1-3, with unresolved D. What was sequenced was memory CD4+ T cells sorted from blood. Subset given: CD45RA-negative fraction. The chain's CDR3 is CASSQQLLSGNTIYF. DNA for the CDR3: TGTGCCAGCAGCCAACAGCTCCTCTCTGGAAACACCATATATTTT.